What follows are 10 T cell receptor beta chains derived from one specimen sequenced in a study of cytomegalovirus exposure and HLA in healthy donors. The PCR had 60 Vbeta and 13 Jbeta primers. Assay: immunoSEQ multiplex PCR; the TCRdb copy retains only in-frame clones and omits some. The repertoire holds tens of thousands of clones, with approximately 72% as singletons. Input material: PBMCs. These receptors were obtained from a man in his forties or fifties in good health and CMV-seropositive.

This sequence joins TRBV4-1 and TRBJ2-1, with 7 bases aligning to TRBD2. This CDR3 has 17 amino acids. J was trimmed by 5 bases and V by 1 base; bases with no gene match: 11. CDR1 is MGHRA and CDR2 is YSYEKL in the germline V gene. CDR3 protein: CASSQVGGSPRDNEQFF. The CDR3 nucleotides are TGCGCCAGCAGCCAAGTTGGCGGGAGTCCCCGCGACAATGAGCAGTTCTTC.

The DNA for the CDR3 is TGTGCCAGCCAACTAACCGGGACTCAAGAGCAGTACTTC. Translating gives CASQLTGTQEQYF. The rearrangement joins TRBV18 to TRBJ2-7; weak D call: TRBD2 (6 bases). This CDR3 spans 13 amino acids. Per germline, CDR1 KGHSH and CDR2 LQKENI. V lost 8 bases to trimming and J lost 7 bases, with 18 bases between them.

The chain carries TRBV25-1 and TRBJ2-7; no clear D. Germline V CDR1 and CDR2: MGHDK, SYGVNS. The CDR3 runs to 12 residues. V was cut by 4 bases and J by 4 bases, with 8 bases left in between. The CDR3 loop reads CASSVEAYEQYF. Here the CDR3 DNA reads TGTGCCAGCAGTGTAGAGGCATACGAGCAGTACTTC.

This chain joins TRBV4-2 and TRBJ2-7, with 11 nucleotides matching TRBD2. The V gene's germline CDR1 is LGHNA and CDR2 YNFKEQ. The CDR3 totals 15 residues. After removal of 4 bases from V and 1 base from J, the junction contained 3 bases not matched to a gene. The CDR3 protein is CASSPTSGDSYEQYF. DNA of the CDR3: TGTGCCAGCAGCCCGACTAGCGGGGATTCCTACGAGCAGTACTTC.

In the case of this clone: A junction boundary mismatches the germline segment, possibly from a read error. The chain links TRBV27 to TRBJ1-4; 10 nucleotides line up with TRBD1. This CDR3 is 14 amino acids long. Per germline, CDR1 MNHEY and CDR2 SMNVEV (reference sequence). CDR3: CDSSSTGGNEKLFF. The CDR3 DNA reads TGTGACAGCAGTTCGACAGGGGGCAATGAAAAACTGTTTTTT.

This CDR3 is CASSTPGQGYEQYF. Here the CDR3 DNA reads TGTGCCAGTAGTACACCGGGACAGGGGTACGAGCAGTACTTC. V usage is TRBV19 and J usage is TRBJ2-7, with 10 bases lining up with TRBD1. The CDR3 spans 14 residues. The germline gives CDR1 LNHDA, CDR2 SQIVND (reference sequence). V lost 4 bases to trimming and J lost 4 bases; unmatched junction nucleotides: 4.

This clone turned up a few times. This rearrangement joins TRBV21-1 to TRBJ1-5. TRBV21-1 is flagged as a pseudogene. The CDR3 has 12 amino acids. The chain's CDR3 is CASSFGWGDQHF. The CDR3 DNA is TGTGCCAGCAGCTTTGGGTGGGGGGACCAGCATTTT.

The chain combines TRBV29-1 with TRBJ2-2; 9 bases are a match to TRBD1. With V trimmed by 7 bases and J by 6 bases, 9 bases remained unmatched. The CDR3 loop spans 14 amino acids. In germline, CDR1 is SQVTM, CDR2 ANQGSEA. The CDR3 spells CSAGTGIPAGELFF. The CDR3 DNA sequence: TGCAGCGCAGGGACAGGGATTCCGGCCGGGGAGCTGTTTTTT.

The chain couples TRBV11-3 to TRBJ2-3; 9 bases map to TRBD1. This CDR3 is 13 amino acids long. In germline, CDR1 is SGHNT, CDR2 YENEEA. V trimming: 5 bases; J trimming: 6 bases; junction bases outside the gene matches: 3. The CDR3 spells CASSQGTGDTQYF. The CDR3 bases are TGTGCCAGCAGCCAGGGGACAGGGGATACGCAGTATTTT.

The genes are TRBV7-9 and TRBJ2-1; TRBD2 aligns across 7 bases. The germline gives CDR1 SEHNR, CDR2 FQNEAQ (reference sequence). J gave up 7 bases and V 7 bases, and 13 bases lay outside the gene matches. This CDR3 comprises 15 residues. This chain's CDR3 is CASTTPGGSTNEQFF. The CDR3 DNA sequence: TGTGCCAGCACCACCCCCGGCGGGAGTACTAATGAGCAGTTCTTC.